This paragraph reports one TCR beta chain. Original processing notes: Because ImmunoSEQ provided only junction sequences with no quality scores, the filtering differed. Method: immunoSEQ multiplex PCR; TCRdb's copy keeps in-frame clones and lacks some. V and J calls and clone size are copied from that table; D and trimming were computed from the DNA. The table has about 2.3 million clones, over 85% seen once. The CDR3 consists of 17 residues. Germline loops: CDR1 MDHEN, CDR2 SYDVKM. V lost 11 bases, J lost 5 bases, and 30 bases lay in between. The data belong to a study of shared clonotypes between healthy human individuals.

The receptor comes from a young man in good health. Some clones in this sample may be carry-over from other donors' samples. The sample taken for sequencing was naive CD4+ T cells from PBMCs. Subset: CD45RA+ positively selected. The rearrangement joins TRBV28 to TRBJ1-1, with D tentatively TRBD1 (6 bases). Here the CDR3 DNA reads TGTGCCGCCCATGAGGTCCGGGGGGGCAGGAGTCGGACTGAAGCTTTCTTT. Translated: CAAHEVRGGRSRTEAFF.